The rows below give T cell receptor beta chains drawn from one sample of a study of T cells in Graves' hyperthyroidism and ophthalmopathy. TCRdb called the multiplex PCR reads again in MiXCR, with one record for every CDR3 protein. The data hold about 620,000 distinct CDR3 sequences, with 15% to 20% observed a single time. Sequencing was carried out using blood. All receptors derive from a woman aged 25-40 years with Graves' hyperthyroidism. The CDR3 runs from the conserved cysteine through the conserved F or W. The order of the fields is V gene, CDR3 protein.

TRBV11-2	CASSLRGTANEKLFF
TRBV19	CAVQETQYF
TRBV20-1	CSARARRRVYEQYF
TRBV5-1	CASSFETGGYYEQYF
TRBV19	CATIQHPGYLGVPYF
TRBV12-3/TRBV12-4	CASSLNRGGYNEQFF
TRBV28	CASSNNLNTEAFF
TRBV2	CASAGYEQFF
TRBV28	CASSLGQGGAYEQYF
TRBV28	CASTLTADRDNEKLFF
TRBV29-1	CSVRVGNNSPLHF
TRBV5-1	CASSYDRTGELFF
TRBV2	CASISGSSYEQYF